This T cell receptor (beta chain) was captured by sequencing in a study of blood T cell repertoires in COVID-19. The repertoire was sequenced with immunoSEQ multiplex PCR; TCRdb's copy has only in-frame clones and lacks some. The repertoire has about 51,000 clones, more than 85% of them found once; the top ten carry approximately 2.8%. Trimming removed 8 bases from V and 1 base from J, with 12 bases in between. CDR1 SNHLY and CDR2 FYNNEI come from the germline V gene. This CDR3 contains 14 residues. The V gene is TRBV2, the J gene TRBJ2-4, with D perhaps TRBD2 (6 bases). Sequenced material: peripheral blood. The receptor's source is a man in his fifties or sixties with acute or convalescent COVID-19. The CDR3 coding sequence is TGTGCCAGCGGGCTAGCGATGGCCAAAAACATTCAGTACTTC. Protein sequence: CASGLAMAKNIQYF. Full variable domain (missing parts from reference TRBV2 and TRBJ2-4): EPEVTQTPSHQVTQMGQEVILRCVPISNHLYFYWYRQILGQKVEFLVSFYNNEISEKSEIFDDQFSVERPDGSNFTLKIRSTKLEDSAMYFCASGLAMAKNIQYFGAGTRLSVL.